This T cell receptor (beta chain) emerged from a study of T cell repertoires in cytomegalovirus infection. Looking at the study overall: A matching HLA type, together with CMV infection, was signaled by public TCR beta signatures.

Germline assignment: CDR1 SGHTA and CDR2 FQGNSA. V shed 5 bases and J shed 0 bases, with 9 bases lying between them. The CDR3 extends over 14 amino acids. The study's findings and limits: Dominant in the ex vivo response were TCR beta clonotypes restricted by HLA-C and specific for CMV.

This clonotype has more than one count but fewer than ten. Antigen specificity is unknown. TCRdb passed the reads through MiXCR, listing each CDR3 protein once. The table has around 550,000 distinct CDR3 sequences, approximately 25% seen once. Sequenced input: PBMCs. The TCR originated in a human donor in good health (CMV status not recorded). Some clones in this sample may be carry-over from other donors' samples. The genes are TRBV7-2 and TRBJ2-3, with D uncertain. CDR3 residues: CASSRMRSTDTQYF. CDR3 sequence (DNA): TGTGCCAGCAGCCGAATGAGGAGCACAGATACGCAGTATTTT.